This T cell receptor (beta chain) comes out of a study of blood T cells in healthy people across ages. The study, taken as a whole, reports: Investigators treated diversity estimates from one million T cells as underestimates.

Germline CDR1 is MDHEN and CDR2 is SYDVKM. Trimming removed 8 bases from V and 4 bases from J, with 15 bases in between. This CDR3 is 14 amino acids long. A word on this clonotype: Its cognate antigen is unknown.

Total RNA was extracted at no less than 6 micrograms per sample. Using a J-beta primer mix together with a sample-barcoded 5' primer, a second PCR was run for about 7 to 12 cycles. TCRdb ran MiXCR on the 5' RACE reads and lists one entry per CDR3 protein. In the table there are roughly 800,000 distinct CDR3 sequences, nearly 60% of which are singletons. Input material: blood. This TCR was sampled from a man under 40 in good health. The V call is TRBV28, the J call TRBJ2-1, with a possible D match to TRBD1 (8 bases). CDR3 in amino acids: CASVTGGGYNEQFF. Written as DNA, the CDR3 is TGTGCCAGCGTAACAGGGGGAGGGTACAATGAGCAGTTCTTC.